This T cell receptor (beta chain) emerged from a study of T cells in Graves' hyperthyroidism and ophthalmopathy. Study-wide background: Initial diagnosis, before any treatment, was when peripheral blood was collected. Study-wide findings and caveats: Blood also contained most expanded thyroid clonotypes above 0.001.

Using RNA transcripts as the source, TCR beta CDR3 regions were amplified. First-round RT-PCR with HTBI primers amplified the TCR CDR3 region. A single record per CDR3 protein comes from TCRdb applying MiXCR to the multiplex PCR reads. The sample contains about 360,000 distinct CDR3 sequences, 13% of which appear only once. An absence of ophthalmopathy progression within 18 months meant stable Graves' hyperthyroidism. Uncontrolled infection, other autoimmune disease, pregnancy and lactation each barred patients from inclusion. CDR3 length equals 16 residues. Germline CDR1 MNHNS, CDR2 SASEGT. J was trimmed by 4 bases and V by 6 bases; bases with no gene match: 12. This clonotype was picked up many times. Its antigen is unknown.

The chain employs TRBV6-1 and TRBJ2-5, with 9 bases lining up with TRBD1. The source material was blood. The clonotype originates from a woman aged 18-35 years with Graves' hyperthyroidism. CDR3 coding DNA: TGTGCCAGCAGCCTAATACAGGGGGCAGTGGGAGAGACCCAGTACTTC. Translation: CASSLIQGAVGETQYF.